This TCR beta chain emerged from a study of T-cell reconstitution after alpha-beta-depleted transplantation in children (dated by TCRdb to about 2016). Context from the whole study: Using TCR repertoire profiling, the study followed T-cell immune reconstitution in a quantitative way in children after TCRalphabeta/CD19-depleted allogeneic hematopoietic cell transplantation.

The paper's findings and limits, for the study overall: In some patients, the high TCRbeta diversity seen at day 60 was put down to recipient T cells and intrathymic progenitors that had survived conditioning. About two months after transplant, the apparently early recovery of alphabetaT-cell counts reportedly depended on just several hundred clones that had expanded rapidly and came from non-depleted graft cells. Over the following months the frequencies of hyperexpanded clones went down, and after one year T-cell counts and TCRbeta diversity were mostly credited to newly produced T cells.

Receptors were amplified or captured by PCR. Reads for this sample came from an Illumina HiSeq 2500. Molecular barcoding was employed in the preparation of TCR libraries, with unique molecular identifiers being used to normalize TCRbeta repertoire quantification. In-frame beta chains were kept once TCRdb had trimmed the public reads at Q25 with fastp and called clones with MiXCR. Records with the same CDR3 protein are collapsed into one entry carrying the most frequent genes and DNA. The sample table shows hundreds of thousands of distinct CDR3 sequences, and around 15% are seen once. Under 6% of the sample is in the top ten clones. The V and J ends are trimmed by 8 bases and 3 bases, leaving 11 bases between them. The CDR3 sequence holds 13 residues, the cysteine and phenylalanine included. Of all the DNA, just the CDR3 is kept, 39 bases in frame from base 1. In the germline V gene, CDR1 corresponds to MNHNS and CDR2 to SASEGT.

Per the publication, the treatment or condition label means: allogeneic hematopoietic cell transplantation with graft depleted of TCRalphabeta T cells and CD19 B cells. The transplant recipients were children given TCRalphabeta/CD19-depleted allogeneic hematopoietic cell grafts. This clonotype was recorded many times. Its antigen target is currently unknown. It has no much larger one-base neighbor in the sample; base qualities were not kept. The TCR originated in a male patient younger than 18 who had a stem cell transplant for acute lymphoblastic leukemia, so the T cells may come from the graft donor. The material sequenced was PBMCs, mostly from graft donor cells, taken 360 days after TCRalphabeta/CD19-depleted stem cell transplant. This chain joins TRBV6-1 to TRBJ1-5; no D gene can be assigned with confidence. CDR3 reads: CASSRESNQPQHF. The bases are TGTGCCAGCTCCCGTGAGTCCAATCAGCCCCAGCATTTT.